This TCR beta chain was captured by sequencing in a study of control samples from healthy donors and cancer patients. This CDR3 is built from 14 residues. V was pared by 4 bases and J by 5 bases, with 5 bases of the junction left unmatched. CDR1 is SGHDT and CDR2 is YYEEEE in the germline V gene. The method was immunoSEQ multiplex PCR; TCRdb's version includes in-frame clones alone and lacks a portion of them. The top ten clones hold over 1.1% of a sample with around 200,000 clones, 90% to 95% of them seen once. The chain recombines TRBV5-6 with TRBJ2-5; the match to TRBD2 covers 10 bases. The sequence derives from a young man in good health. Sequences were obtained from blood. This CDR3 reads CASSPGLASETQYF. CDR3 nucleotides: TGTGCCAGCAGCCCGGGACTAGCGAGCGAGACCCAGTACTTC.